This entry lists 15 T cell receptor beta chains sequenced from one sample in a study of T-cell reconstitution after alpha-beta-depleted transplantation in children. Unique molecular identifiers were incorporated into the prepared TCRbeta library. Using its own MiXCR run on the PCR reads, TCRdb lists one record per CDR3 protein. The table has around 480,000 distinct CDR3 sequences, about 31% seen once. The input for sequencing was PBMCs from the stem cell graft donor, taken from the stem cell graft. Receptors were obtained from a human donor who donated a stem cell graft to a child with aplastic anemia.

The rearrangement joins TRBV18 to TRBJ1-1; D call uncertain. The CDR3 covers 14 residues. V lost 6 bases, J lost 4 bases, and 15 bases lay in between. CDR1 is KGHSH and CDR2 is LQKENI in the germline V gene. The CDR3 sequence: CASSAFDRPTEAFF. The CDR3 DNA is TGTGCCAGCTCTGCCTTCGATCGGCCCACTGAAGCTTTCTTT.

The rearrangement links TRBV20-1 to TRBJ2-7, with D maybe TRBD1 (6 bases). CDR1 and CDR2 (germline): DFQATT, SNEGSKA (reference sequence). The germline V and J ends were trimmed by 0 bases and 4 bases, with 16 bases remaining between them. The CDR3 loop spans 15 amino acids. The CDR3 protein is CSARDLGDTTYEQYF. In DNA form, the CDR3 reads TGCAGTGCTAGAGATTTGGGGGACACGACATACGAGCAGTACTTC.

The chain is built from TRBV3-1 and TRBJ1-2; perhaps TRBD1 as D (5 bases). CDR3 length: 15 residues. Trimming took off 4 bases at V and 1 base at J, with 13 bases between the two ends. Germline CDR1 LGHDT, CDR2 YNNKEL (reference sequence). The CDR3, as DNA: TGTGCCAGCAGCCTGGGGCCGGCTTTTAACTATGGCTACACCTTC. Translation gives CASSLGPAFNYGYTF.

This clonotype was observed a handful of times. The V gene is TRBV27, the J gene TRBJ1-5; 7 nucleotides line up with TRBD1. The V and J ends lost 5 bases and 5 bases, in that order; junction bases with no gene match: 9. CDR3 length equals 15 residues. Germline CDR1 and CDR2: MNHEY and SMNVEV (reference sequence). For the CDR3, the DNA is TGTGCCAGCAGTCCACGGACAGGCGGGGATCAGCCCCAGCATTTT. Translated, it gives CASSPRTGGDQPQHF.

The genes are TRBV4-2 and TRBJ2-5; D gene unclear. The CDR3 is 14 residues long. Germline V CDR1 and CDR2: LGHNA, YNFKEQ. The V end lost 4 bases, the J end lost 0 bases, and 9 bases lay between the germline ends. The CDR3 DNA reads TGTGCCAGCAGCCCGACCGAGAACCAAGAGACCCAGTACTTC. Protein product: CASSPTENQETQYF.

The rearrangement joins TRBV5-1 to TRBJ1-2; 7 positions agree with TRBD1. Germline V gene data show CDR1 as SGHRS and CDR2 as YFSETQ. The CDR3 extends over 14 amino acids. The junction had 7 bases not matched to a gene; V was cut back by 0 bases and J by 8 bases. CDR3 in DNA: TGCGCCAGCAGCTTGGGACAGGGCATAGGGGGCTACACCTTC. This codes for CASSLGQGIGGYTF.

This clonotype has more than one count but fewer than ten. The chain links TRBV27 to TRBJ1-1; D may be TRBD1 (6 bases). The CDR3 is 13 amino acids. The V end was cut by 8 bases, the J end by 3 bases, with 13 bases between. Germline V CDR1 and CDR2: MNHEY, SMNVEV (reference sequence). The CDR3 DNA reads TGTGCCAGCTGGACAGCGTTGTACACTGAAGCTTTCTTT. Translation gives CASWTALYTEAFF.

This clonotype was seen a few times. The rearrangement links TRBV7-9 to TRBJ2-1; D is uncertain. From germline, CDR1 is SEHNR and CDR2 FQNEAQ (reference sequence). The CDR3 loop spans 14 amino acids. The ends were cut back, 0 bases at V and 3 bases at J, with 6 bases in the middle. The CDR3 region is CASSLANNYNEQFF. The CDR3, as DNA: TGTGCCAGCAGCTTAGCAAACAACTACAATGAGCAGTTCTTC.

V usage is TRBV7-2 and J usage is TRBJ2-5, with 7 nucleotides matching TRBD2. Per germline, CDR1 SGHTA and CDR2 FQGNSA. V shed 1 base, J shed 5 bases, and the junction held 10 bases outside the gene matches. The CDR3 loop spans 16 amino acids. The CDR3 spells CASSLELGAGRETQYF. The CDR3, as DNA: TGTGCCAGCAGCTTAGAGTTAGGAGCGGGAAGGGAGACCCAGTACTTC.

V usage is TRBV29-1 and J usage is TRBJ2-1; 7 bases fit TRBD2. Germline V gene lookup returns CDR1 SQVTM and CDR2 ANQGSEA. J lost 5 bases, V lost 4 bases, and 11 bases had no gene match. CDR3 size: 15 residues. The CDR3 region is CSVGELGTTNNEQFF. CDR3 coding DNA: TGCAGCGTTGGGGAACTCGGGACTACCAACAATGAGCAGTTCTTC.

CDR3 residues: CASSFLRTTNNEQFF. CDR3 coding DNA: TGTGCCAGCAGTTTCCTCAGGACCACTAACAATGAGCAGTTCTTC. The J gene is TRBJ2-1, the V gene TRBV12-3 or TRBV12-4; no definite D call. The CDR3 runs 15 residues. V lost 3 bases to trimming and J lost 5 bases, with 14 bases between them.

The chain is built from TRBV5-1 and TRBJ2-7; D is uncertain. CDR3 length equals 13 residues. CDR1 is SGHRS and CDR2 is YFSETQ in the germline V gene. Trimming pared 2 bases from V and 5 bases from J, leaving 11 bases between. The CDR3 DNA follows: TGCGCCAGCAGCTTATGGTATCTGGACGAGCAGTACTTC. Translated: CASSLWYLDEQYF.

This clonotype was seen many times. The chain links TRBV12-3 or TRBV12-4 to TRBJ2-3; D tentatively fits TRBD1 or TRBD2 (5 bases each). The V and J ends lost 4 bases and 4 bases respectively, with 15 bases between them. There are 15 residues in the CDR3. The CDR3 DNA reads TGTGCCAGCAGTTGGGACGGTGCGAGGGCAGATACGCAGTATTTT. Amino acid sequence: CASSWDGARADTQYF.

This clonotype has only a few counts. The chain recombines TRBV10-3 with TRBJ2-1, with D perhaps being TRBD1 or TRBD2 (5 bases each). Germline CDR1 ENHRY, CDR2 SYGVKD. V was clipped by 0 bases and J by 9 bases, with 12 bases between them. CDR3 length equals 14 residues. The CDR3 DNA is TGTGCCATCAGTGAGTCGACGGGGCGAGGTGAGCAGTTCTTC. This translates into CAISESTGRGEQFF.

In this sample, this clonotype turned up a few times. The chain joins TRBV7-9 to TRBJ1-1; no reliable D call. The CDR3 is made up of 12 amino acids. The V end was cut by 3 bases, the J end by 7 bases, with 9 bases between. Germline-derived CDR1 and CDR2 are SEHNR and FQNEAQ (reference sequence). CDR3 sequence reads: CASSLQQHEAFF. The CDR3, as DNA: TGTGCCAGCAGCTTGCAACAGCATGAAGCTTTCTTT.